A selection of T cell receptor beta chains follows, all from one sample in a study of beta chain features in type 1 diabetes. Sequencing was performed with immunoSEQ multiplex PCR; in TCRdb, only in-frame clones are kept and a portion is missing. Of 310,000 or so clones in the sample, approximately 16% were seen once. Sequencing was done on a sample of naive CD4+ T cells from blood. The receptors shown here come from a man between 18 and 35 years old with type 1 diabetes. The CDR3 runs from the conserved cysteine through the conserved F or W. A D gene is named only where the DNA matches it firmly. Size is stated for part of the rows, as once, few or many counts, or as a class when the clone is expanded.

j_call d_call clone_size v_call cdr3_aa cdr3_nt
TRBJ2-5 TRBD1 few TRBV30 CAWSTQGAETQYF TGTGCCTGGAGTACACAGGGGGCAGAGACCCAGTACTTC
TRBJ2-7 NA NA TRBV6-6 CASSYSYPAMDEQYF TGTGCCAGCAGTTACTCGTACCCAGCGATGGACGAGCAGTACTTC
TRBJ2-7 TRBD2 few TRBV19 CASRATGLAAWEQYF TGTGCCAGTAGGGCCACGGGACTAGCGGCGTGGGAGCAGTACTTC
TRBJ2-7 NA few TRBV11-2 CASSFRGNEQYF TGTGCCAGCAGCTTCCGGGGGAACGAGCAGTACTTC
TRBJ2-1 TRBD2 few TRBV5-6 CASGGVEQFF TGTGCCAGCGGGGGGGTTGAGCAGTTCTTC
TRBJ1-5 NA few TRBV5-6 CASSLEGAGYQPQHF TGTGCCAGCAGCTTGGAAGGGGCAGGGTATCAGCCCCAGCATTTT
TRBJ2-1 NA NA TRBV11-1 CASSSGAWSLYNEQFF TGTGCCAGCAGCAGTGGGGCGTGGTCCCTCTACAATGAGCAGTTCTTC
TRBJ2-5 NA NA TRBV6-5 CASSKGLQETQYF TGTGCCAGCAGTAAGGGACTTCAAGAGACCCAGTACTTC
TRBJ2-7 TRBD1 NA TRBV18 CASSSTGVLSYEQYF TGTGCCAGCTCAAGTACAGGGGTTCTCAGCTACGAGCAGTACTTC
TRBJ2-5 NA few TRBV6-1 CASNQGLGRQETQYF TGTGCCAGCAACCAAGGACTGGGGAGGCAAGAGACCCAGTACTTC
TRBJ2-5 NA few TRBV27 CAGSVGQETQYF TGTGCCGGTAGCGTAGGACAAGAGACCCAGTACTTC
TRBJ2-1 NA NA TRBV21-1 CARLSGRGYNEQFF TGTGCCAGACTTAGCGGGAGAGGCTACAATGAGCAGTTCTTC
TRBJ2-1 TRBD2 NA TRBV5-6 CASSPPGLAANNEQFF TGTGCCAGCAGCCCACCGGGACTAGCGGCAAACAATGAGCAGTTCTTC
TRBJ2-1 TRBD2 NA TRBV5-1 CASGREGSHNEQFF TGCGCCAGCGGTCGGGAGGGCAGCCACAATGAGCAGTTCTTC
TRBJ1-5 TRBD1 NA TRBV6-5 CASQTGEGQPQHF TGTGCCAGCCAGACAGGGGAGGGTCAGCCCCAGCATTTT
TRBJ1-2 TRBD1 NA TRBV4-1 CASSQEFTGGLYGYTF TGCGCCAGCAGCCAAGAGTTTACAGGGGGCTTGTATGGCTACACCTTC
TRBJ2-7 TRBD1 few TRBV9 CASSDGRGTSYEQYF TGTGCCAGCAGCGACGGCAGGGGGACCTCCTACGAGCAGTACTTC
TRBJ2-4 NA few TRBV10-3 CAISAARDKNIQYF TGTGCCATCAGCGCCGCCAGGGACAAAAACATTCAGTACTTC
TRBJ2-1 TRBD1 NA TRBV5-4 CASRKGQDNEQFF TGTGCCAGCAGGAAAGGACAGGACAATGAGCAGTTCTTC
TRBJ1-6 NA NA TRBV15 CATSRDGDFASSPLHF TGTGCCACCAGCAGAGATGGAGATTTCGCAAGTTCACCCCTCCACTTT
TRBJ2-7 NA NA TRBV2 CASIRGFSYEQYF TGTGCCAGCATCCGGGGGTTCTCCTACGAGCAGTACTTC
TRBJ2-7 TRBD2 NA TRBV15 CATSRGLAGGLYEQYF TGTGCCACCAGCAGGGGCCTAGCGGGGGGCCTATACGAGCAGTACTTC
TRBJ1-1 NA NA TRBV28 CASSSTGNTEAFF TGTGCCAGCAGTTCCACAGGGAACACTGAAGCTTTCTTT
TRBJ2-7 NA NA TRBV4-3 CASSQKYRAGGTYEQYF TGCGCCAGCAGCCAAAAGTATAGGGCCGGAGGGACCTACGAGCAGTACTTC
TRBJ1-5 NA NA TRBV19 CASRGRPYGGSNQPQHF TGTGCCTCGAGGGGCAGGCCCTACGGGGGAAGCAATCAGCCCCAGCATTTT
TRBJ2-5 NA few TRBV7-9 CASSLEYGTGDSAQYF TGTGCCAGCAGCTTAGAGTATGGTACAGGAGACTCGGCCCAGTACTTC
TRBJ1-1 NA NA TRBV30 CALDKGVGAFF TGTGCCCTCGATAAGGGGGTCGGGGCTTTCTTT
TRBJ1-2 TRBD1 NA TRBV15 CATSRLRTGEPYGYTF TGTGCCACCAGCAGGCTCAGGACAGGGGAACCCTATGGCTACACCTTC
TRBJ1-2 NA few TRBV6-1 CASSERGRGVDYGYTF TGTGCCAGCAGTGAAAGAGGCAGGGGAGTAGACTATGGCTACACCTTC
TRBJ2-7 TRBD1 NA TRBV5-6 CASTLTGETYEQYF TGTGCCAGCACCCTGACAGGGGAAACCTACGAGCAGTACTTC
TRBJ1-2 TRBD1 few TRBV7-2 CASSLSSGTGLHGYTF TGTGCCAGCAGCTTAAGTTCCGGGACAGGACTGCATGGCTACACCTTC
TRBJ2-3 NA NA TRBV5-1 CASSLTGPTDTQYF TGCGCCAGCAGCTTGACAGGGCCCACAGATACGCAGTATTTT
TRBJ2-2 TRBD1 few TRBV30 CAWSKRTGIGTGELFF TGTGCCTGGAGTAAGAGGACAGGGATAGGGACCGGGGAGCTGTTTTTT
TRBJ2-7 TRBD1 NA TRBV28 CASRKDRGPYEQYF TGTGCCAGCAGGAAAGACAGGGGCCCCTACGAGCAGTACTTC
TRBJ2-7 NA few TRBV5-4 CASSLGRGSSSYEQYF TGTGCCAGCAGCTTGGGAAGGGGGTCGAGCTCCTACGAGCAGTACTTC
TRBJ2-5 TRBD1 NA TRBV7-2 CASSPGDRVGETQYF TGTGCCAGCAGCCCCGGGGACAGGGTCGGGGAGACCCAGTACTTC
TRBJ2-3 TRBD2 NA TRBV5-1 CASSLAVAGGPDTQYF TGCGCCAGCAGCTTGGCGGTAGCGGGGGGGCCAGATACGCAGTATTTT
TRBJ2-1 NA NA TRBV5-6 CASSFGGLAYNEQFF TGTGCCAGCAGCTTCGGGGGGCTGGCCTACAATGAGCAGTTCTTC
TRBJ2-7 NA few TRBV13 CASTTPGLSYEQYF TGTGCCAGCACAACGCCGGGACTCAGCTACGAGCAGTACTTC
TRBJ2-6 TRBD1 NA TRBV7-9 CASPLRDRDFPGANVLTF TGTGCCAGCCCCTTGAGGGACAGGGATTTTCCTGGGGCCAACGTCCTGACTTTC
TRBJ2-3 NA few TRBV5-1 CASSLGTAFTDTQYF TGCGCCAGCAGCTTGGGGACTGCCTTCACAGATACGCAGTATTTT
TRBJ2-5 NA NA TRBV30 CAWSVGRSETQYF TGTGCCTGGAGTGTGGGGAGATCAGAGACCCAGTACTTC
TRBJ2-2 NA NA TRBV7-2 CASSFARSTGELFF TGTGCCAGCAGCTTTGCACGGTCCACCGGGGAGCTGTTTTTT
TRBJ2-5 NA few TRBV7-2 CASSLQGPGVETQYF TGTGCCAGCAGCCTACAAGGCCCGGGGGTTGAGACCCAGTACTTC
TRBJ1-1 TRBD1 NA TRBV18 CASSPFAEGAPNTEAFF TGTGCCAGCTCACCATTCGCGGAGGGGGCACCTAACACTGAAGCTTTCTTT
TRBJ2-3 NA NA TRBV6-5 CASSARYTQYF TGTGCCAGCAGTGCGCGGTATACGCAGTATTTT
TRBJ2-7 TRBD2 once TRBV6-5 CASSKYAGAYEQYF TGTGCCAGCAGTAAGTACGCGGGAGCCTACGAGCAGTACTTC
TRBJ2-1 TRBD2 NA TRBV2 CASQVGLATNEQFF TGTGCCAGCCAAGTGGGACTAGCGACCAATGAGCAGTTCTTC
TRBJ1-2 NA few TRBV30 CACLYLSYGYTF TGTGCCTGCCTTTATTTGTCGTATGGCTACACCTTC
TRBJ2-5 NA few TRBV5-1 CASSLGDRSQETQYF TGCGCCAGCAGCCTGGGTGACAGGTCTCAGGAGACCCAGTACTTC
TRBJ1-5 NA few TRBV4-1 CASSQDSGNQPQHF TGCGCCAGCAGCCAAGATTCGGGTAATCAGCCCCAGCATTTT
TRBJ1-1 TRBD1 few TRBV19 CASSIAGQGTEAFF TGTGCCAGTAGTATAGCGGGACAGGGAACTGAAGCTTTCTTT
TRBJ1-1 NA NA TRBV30 CAWSVPENTEAFF TGTGCCTGGAGTGTACCAGAGAACACTGAAGCTTTCTTT
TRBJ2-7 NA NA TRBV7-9 CASSSNSYEQYF TGTGCCAGCAGCTCAAACAGCTACGAGCAGTACTTC
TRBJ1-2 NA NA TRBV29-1 CSVAGLSYGYTF TGCAGCGTGGCGGGCCTGAGTTATGGCTACACCTTC
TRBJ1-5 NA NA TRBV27 CASSFLAVSNQPQHF TGTGCCAGCAGTTTCTTGGCGGTGAGCAATCAGCCCCAGCATTTT
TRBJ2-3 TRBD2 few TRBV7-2 CASSLVAGVEDTQYF TGTGCCAGCAGCTTAGTGGCGGGAGTGGAAGATACGCAGTATTTT
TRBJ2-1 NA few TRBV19 CASSPDWLSSYNEQFF TGTGCCAGTAGTCCCGACTGGCTTAGCTCCTACAATGAGCAGTTCTTC
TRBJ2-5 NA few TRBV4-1 CASSQTTSTETQYF TGCGCCAGCAGCCAGACTACTAGTACGGAGACCCAGTACTTC